This T cell receptor beta chain was profiled in a study of spatial heterogeneity in lung cancer. Overall study: The library had UMIs, and each TCR and UMI pair averaged more than ten raw reads.

Notes on the study in general: TCRs found ubiquitously expanded in tumor appeared in blood more at resection than at follow-up.

The V segment lost 5 bases and the J segment 3 bases; nucleotides outside the gene matches: 3. Germline assignment: CDR1 SGHTA and CDR2 FQGNSA. This CDR3 comprises 14 residues. This sample's time point: sample taken at primary tumor resection. Unsorted whole RNA from tumor, nontumor lung or frozen PBMC underwent sequencing. Samples were obtained from approximately 76 donors, all untreated early-stage non-small cell lung cancer patients. On this clonotype: Its antigen is as yet unknown.

Every cDNA TCR molecule received its own unique molecular identifier. TCRdb reprocessed the 5' RACE reads with MiXCR, giving one entry per CDR3 protein. There are tens of thousands of distinct CDR3 sequences in the sample; approximately 12% occur only once, and roughly two fifths lies in the top ten. V and J are TRBV7-2 and TRBJ1-5, with 8 positions matching TRBD1. This TCR was recovered from a male donor with early-stage non-small cell lung cancer. Specimen: PBMCs, collected at surgery. The CDR3 spells CASSVTGANQPQHF. CDR3 DNA: TGTGCCAGCAGCGTGACAGGGGCCAATCAGCCCCAGCATTTT. Looking up the rest from reference TRBV7-2 and TRBJ1-5 gives the full variable domain: GAGVSQSPSNKVTEKGKDVELRCDPISGHTALYWYRQSLGQGLEFLIYFQGNSAPDKSGLPSDRFSAERTGGSVSTLTIQRTQQEDSAVYLCASSVTGANQPQHFGDGTRLSIL.